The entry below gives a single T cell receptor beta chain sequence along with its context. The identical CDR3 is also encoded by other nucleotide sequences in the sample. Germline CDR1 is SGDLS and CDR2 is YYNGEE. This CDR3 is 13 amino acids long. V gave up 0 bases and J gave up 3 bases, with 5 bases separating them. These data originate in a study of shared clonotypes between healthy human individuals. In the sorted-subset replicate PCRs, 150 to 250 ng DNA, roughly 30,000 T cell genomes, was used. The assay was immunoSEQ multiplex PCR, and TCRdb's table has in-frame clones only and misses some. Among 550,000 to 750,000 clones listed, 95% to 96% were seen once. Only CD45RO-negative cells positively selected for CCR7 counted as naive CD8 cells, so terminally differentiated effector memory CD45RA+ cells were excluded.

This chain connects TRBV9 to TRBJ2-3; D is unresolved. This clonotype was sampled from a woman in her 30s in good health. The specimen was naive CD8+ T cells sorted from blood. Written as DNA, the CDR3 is TGTGCCAGCAGCGTAGAAGGAACAGATACGCAGTATTTT. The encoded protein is CASSVEGTDTQYF.